Here is one T cell receptor beta chain with its context. Antigen specificity is unknown. This sample was taken from a study of cytomegalovirus exposure and HLA in healthy donors. Turning to the study itself: Later, an analysis reported that the 120 or so validation repertoires had used the same platform as the roughly 650 first-cohort repertoires.

From germline, CDR1 is SEHNR and CDR2 FQNEAQ (reference sequence). This CDR3 has 15 amino acids. V shed 5 bases and J shed 2 bases, with 12 bases lying between them. Produced via immunoSEQ multiplex PCR; TCRdb's table is partial and in-frame only. The table has about 220,000 clones, over 80% seen once. Study-level findings and limits: Reported performance of the classifier showed diagnosis of cytomegalovirus status with high specificity and sensitivity. A later analysis found first-cohort TCR clusters tended to co-occur in the 130 or so validation repertoires.

The receptor was derived from a woman in her late teens or twenties in good health and CMV-seronegative. This chain links TRBV7-9 with TRBJ1-4, with TRBD1 as a possible D gene (5 bases). Input material: PBMCs. Here the CDR3 DNA reads TGTGCCAGCAGCAAAGGGGCACAGACTAATGAAAAACTGTTTTTT. It yields the protein CASSKGAQTNEKLFF.